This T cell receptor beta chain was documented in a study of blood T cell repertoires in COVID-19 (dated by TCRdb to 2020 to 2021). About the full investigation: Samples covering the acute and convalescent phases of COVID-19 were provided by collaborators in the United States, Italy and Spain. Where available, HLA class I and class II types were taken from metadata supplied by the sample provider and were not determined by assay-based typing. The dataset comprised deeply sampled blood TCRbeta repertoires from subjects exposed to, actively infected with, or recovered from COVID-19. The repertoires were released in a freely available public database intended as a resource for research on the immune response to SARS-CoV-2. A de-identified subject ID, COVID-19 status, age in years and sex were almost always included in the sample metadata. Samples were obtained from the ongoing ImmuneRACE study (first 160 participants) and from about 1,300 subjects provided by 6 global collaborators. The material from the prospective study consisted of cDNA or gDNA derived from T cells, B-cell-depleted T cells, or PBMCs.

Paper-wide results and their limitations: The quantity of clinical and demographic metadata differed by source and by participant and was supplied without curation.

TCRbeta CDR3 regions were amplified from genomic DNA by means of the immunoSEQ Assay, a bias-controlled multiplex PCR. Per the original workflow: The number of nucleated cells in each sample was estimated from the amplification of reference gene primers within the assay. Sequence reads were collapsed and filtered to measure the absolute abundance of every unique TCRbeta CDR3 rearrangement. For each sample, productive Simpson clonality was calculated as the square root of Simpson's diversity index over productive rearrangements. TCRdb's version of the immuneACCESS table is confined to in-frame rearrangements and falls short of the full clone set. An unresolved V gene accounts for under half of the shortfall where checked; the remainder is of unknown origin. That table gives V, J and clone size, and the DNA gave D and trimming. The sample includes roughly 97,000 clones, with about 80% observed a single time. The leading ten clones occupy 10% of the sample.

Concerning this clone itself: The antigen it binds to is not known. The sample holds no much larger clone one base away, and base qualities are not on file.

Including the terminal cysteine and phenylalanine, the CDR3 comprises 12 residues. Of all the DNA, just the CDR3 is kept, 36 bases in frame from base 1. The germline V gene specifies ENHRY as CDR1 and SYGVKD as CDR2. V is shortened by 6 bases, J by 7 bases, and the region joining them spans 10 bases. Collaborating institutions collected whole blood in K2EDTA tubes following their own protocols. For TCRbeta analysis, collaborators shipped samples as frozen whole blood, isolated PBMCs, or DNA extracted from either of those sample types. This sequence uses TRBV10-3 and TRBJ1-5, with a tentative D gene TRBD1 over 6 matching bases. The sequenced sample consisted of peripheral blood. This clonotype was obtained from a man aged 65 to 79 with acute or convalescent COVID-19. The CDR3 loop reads CAISTGQQPQHF. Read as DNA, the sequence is TGTGCCATCAGCACAGGACAGCAGCCCCAGCATTTT.